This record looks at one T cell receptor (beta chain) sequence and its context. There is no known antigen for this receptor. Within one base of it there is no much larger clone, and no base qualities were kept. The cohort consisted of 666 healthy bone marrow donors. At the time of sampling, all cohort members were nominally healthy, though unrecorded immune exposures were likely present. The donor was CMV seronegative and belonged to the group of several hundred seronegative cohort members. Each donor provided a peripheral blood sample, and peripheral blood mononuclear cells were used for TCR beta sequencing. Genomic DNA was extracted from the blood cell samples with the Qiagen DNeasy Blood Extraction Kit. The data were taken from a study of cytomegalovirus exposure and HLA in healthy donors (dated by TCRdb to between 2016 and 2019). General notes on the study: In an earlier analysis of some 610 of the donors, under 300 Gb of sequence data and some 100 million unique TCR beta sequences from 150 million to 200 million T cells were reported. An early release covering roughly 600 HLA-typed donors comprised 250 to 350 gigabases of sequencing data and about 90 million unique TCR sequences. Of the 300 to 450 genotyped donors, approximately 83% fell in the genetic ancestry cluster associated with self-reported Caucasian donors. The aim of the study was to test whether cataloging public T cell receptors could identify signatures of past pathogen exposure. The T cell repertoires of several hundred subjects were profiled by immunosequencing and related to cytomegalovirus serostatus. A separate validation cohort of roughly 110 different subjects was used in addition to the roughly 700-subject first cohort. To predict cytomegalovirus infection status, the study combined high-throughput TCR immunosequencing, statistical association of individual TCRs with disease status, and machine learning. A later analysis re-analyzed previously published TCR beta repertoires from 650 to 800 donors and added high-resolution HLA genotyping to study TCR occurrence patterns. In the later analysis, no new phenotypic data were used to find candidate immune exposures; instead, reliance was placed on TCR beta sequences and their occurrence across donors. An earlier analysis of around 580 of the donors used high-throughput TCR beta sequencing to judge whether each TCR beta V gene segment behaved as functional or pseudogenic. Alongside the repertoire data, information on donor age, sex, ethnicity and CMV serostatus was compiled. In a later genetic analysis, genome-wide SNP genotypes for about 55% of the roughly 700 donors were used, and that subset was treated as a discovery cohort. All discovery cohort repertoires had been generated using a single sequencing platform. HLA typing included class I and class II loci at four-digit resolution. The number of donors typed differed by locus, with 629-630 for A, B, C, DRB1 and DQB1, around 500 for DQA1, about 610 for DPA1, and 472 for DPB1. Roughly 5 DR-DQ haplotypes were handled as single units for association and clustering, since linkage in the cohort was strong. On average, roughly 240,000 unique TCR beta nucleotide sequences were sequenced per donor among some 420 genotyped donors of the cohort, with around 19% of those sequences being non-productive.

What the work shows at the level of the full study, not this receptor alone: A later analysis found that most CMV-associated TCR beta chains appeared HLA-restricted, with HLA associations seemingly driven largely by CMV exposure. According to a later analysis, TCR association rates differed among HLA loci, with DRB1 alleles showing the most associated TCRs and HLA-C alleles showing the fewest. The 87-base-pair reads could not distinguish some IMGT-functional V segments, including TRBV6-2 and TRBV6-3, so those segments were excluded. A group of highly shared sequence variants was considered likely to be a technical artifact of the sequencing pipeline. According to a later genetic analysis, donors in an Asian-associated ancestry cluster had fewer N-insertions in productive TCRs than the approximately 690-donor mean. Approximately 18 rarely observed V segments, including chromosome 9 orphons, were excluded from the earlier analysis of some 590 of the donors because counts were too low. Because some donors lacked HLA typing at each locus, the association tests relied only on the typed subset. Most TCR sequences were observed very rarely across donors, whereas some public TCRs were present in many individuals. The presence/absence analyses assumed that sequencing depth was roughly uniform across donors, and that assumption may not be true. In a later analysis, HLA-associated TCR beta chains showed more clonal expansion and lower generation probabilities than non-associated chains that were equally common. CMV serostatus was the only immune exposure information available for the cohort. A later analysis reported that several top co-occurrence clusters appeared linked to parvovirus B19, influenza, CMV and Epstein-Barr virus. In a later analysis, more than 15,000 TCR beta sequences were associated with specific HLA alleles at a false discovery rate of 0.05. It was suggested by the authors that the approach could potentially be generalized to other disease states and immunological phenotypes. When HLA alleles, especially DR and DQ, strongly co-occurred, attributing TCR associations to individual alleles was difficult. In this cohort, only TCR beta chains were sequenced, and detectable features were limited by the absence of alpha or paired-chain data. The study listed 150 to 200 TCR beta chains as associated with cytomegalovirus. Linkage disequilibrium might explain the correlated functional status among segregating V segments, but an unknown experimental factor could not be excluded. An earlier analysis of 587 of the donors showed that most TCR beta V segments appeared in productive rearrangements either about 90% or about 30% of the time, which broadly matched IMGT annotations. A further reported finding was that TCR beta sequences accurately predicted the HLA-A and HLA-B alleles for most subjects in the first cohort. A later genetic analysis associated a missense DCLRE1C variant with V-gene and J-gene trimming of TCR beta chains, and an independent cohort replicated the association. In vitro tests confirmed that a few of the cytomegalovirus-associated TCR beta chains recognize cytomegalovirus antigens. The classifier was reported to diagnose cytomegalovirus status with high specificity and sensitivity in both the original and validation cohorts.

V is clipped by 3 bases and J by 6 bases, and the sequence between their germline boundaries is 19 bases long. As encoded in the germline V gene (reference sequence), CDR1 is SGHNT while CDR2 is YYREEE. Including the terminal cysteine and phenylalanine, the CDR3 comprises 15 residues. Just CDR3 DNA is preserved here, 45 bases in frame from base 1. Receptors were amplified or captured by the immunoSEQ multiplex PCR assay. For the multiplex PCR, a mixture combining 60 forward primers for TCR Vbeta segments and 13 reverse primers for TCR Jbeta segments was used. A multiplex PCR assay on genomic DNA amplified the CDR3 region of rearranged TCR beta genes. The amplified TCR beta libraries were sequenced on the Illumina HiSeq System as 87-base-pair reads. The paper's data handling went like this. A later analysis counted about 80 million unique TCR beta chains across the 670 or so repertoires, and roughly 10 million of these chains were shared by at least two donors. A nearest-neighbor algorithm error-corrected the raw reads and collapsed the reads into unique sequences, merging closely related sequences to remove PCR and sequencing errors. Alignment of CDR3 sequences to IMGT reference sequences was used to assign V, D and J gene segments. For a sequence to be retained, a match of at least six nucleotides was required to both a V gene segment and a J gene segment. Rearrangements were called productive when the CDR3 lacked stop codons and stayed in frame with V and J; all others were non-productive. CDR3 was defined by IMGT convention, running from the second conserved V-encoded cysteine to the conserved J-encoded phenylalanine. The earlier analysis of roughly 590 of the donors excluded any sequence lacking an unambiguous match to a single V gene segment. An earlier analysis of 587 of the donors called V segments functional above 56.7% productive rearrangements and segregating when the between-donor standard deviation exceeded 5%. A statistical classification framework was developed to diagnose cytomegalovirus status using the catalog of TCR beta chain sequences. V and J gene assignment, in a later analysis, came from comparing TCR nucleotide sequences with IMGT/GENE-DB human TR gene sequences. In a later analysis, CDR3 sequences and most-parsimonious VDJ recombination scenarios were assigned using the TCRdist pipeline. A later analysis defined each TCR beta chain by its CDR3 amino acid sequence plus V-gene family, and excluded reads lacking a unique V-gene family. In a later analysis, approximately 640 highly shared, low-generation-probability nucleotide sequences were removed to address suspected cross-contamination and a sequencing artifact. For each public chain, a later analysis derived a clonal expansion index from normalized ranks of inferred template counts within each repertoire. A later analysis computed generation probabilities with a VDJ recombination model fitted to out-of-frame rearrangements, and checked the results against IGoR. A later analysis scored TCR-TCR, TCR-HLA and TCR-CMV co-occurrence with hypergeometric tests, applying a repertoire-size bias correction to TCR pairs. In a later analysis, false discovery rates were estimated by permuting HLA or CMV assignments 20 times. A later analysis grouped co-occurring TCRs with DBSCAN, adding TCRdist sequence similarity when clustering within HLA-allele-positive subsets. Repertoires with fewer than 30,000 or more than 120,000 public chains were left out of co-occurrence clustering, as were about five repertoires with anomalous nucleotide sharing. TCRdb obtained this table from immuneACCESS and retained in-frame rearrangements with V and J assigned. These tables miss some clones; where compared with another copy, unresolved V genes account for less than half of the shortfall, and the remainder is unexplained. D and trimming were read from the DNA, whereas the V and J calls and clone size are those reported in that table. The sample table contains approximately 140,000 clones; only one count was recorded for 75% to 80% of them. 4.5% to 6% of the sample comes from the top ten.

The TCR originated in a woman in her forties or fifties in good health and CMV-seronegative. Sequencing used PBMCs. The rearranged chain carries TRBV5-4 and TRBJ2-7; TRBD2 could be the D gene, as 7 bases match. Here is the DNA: TGTGCCAGCAGCTCAACTAAACAGGGAGGGGGCGAGCAGTACTTC. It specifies CASSSTKQGGGEQYF.